This T cell receptor (beta chain) was found in a study of CD8+ T cells in alopecia areata (dated by TCRdb to 2017 to 2018). About the full investigation: The treated patients took part in an open-label pilot trial in which moderate-to-severe alopecia areata was treated with oral tofacitinib at 5 to 10 mg twice daily. High-throughput TCRbeta sequencing was used to examine T cell clonal expansion in alopecia areata in both the C3H/HeJ mouse model and human patients. RNA was obtained with the PAXgene miRNA kit for fixed scalp, the miRNeasy kit for PBMCs, and the RNeasy kit for mouse skin. Amplification of TCRbeta CDR3 regions was done by immunoSEQ multiplex PCR using 35 Vbeta forward primers and 13 Jbeta reverse primers. Scalp tissue and sorted CD4+ and CD8+ peripheral blood T cells from patchy and totalis/universalis alopecia areata patients and from healthy controls were covered by human TCRbeta sequencing. Clonality in the scalp was compared among normal scalp (n=4), patchy alopecia areata scalp (n=8), and alopecia totalis/universalis scalp (n=8). Patients received tofacitinib for 6 to 18 months and were then followed off drug for 6 months to check for delayed response and recurrence. Patients on tofacitinib were biopsied at baseline and after 4 and 24 weeks of treatment, and several of the patients also had a later scalp biopsy.

Sample time point, as interpreted from the label and publication: baseline before oral tofacitinib. Peripheral blood and lesional scalp punch biopsies were obtained from patients with alopecia areata. PBMCs were isolated by density centrifugation and stained for CD3, CD4 and CD8, and CD4+ and CD8+ T cells were sorted on a FACSAria. Receptors were amplified or captured by the immunoSEQ multiplex PCR assay. For TCR sequencing, RNA was extracted from every sample and reverse transcribed into cDNA to serve as template. First-strand cDNA was synthesized with SuperScript III using a 2:1 mix of oligo-dT and random hexamers. A synthetic immune receptor repertoire was used to gauge amplification bias, and whatever bias remained was removed computationally. From the authors' description of their analysis: Raw reads were preprocessed to remove errors, and CDR3 was defined by IMGT conventions from the conserved cysteine to phenylalanine. Clonality was computed by normalizing Shannon entropy by log2 of the number of productive unique TCRs and subtracting the result from 1. CD4 or CD8 identity of scalp clones was inferred by cross-referencing scalp TCRbeta sequences with sorted blood CD4 and CD8 repertoires. TCRdb provides this immuneACCESS table in a form limited to in-frame rearrangements. Some clones are lacking; in checked studies, under half of them reflect an unresolved V gene, and why the rest are absent is not known. V and J calls and clone size are as listed in that table; D and trimming were resolved from the DNA. In all, the sample holds about 130,000 clones, and about 46% of those were seen once. The ten largest account for 15% to 20% of the sample.

This clone occurred many times. The antigen it recognizes is unknown. The input lacks base qualities; no much larger clone sits a single base away. The CDR3 sequence holds 18 residues, the cysteine and phenylalanine included. Just the 54-base CDR3 DNA is kept, in frame starting at base 1. Per the germline V gene (reference sequence), LNHNV is the CDR1 and YYDKDF is the CDR2. V ends up 2 bases short and J 4 bases short, with an unmatched junction base count of 14. General study outcomes and caveats: Shared TCR sequences between patients were less evident than in mice, which may be partly attributable to HLA diversity in the patient population. Higher clonality and more expanded CD8+ clones were observed in lesional scalp than in normal scalp, particularly in alopecia totalis/universalis, a finding suggestive of antigenic drive. Scalp TCR repertoire analysis is complicated because resident alphabeta T cells in normal human skin are also sequenced, whereas mouse skin is dominated by gammadelta T cells.

Sequences were derived from CD8+ T cells sorted from blood, sampled at week 0. The V and J genes are TRBV15 and TRBJ2-3; 8 bases in the middle match TRBD1. The TCR originated in a human donor with alopecia areata. The CDR3: CATSRSGGRGLDADTQYF. The DNA sequence is TGTGCCACCAGCAGATCAGGGGGCAGGGGCCTCGACGCAGATACGCAGTATTTT. The reference TRBV15 and TRBJ2-3 proteins fill in what lies around the CDR3, so the full variable domain reads DAMVIQNPRYQVTQFGKPVTLSCSQTLNHNVMYWYQQKSSQAPKLLFHYYDKDFNNEADTPDNFQSRRPNTSFCFLDIRSPGLGDTAMYLCATSRSGGRGLDADTQYFGPGTRLTVL.